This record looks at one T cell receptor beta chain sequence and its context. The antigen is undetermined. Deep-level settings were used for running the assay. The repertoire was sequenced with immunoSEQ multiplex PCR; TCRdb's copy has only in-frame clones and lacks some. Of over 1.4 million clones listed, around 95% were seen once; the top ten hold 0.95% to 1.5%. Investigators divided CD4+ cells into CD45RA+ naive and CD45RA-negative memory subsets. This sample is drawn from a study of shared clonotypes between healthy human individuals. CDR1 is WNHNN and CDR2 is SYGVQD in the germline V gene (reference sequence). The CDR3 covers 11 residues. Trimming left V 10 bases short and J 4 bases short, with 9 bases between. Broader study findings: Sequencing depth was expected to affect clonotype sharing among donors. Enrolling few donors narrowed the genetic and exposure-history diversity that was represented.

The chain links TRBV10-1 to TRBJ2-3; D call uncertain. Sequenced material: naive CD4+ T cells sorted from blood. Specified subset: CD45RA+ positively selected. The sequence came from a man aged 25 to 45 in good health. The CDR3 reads CATSISDTQYF. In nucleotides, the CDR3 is TGCGCCACCTCTATATCAGATACGCAGTATTTT.